What follows are 32 T cell receptor beta chains derived from one specimen sequenced in a study of cytomegalovirus exposure and HLA in healthy donors. PCR was performed using 60 Vbeta and 13 Jbeta primers. This table comes from immunoSEQ multiplex PCR, and its TCRdb copy is limited to in-frame clones, with some not included. This sample carries about 180,000 clones, almost 85% of them seen once, and the ten largest clones take 0.5% to 0.55%. The sample consisted of PBMCs. These receptors all come from a woman in her forties or fifties in good health and CMV-seronegative.

The chain links TRBV28 to TRBJ2-7; D perhaps matches TRBD2 (5 bases). The CDR3 has 15 amino acids. V shed 3 bases and J shed 4 bases, with 16 bases lying between them. The germline gives CDR1 MDHEN, CDR2 SYDVKM. The CDR3 DNA sequence: TGTGCCAGCAGTTTCGGCCTAGGGTCGGGGTACGAGCAGTACTTC. Translating it yields CASSFGLGSGYEQYF.

The gene calls are TRBV6-5 and TRBJ1-1, with no clear D. The germline V and J ends were trimmed by 0 bases and 0 bases, with 8 bases remaining between them. There are 15 residues in the CDR3. CDR1 is MNHEY and CDR2 is SVGAGI in the germline V gene. The CDR3 bases are TGTGCCAGCAGTTACTCGTTACAAATGAACACTGAAGCTTTCTTT. Protein: CASSYSLQMNTEAFF.

The V gene is TRBV21-1, the J gene TRBJ2-3; the table's D call, TRBD2, was not checked against the DNA. TRBV21-1 is a recognized pseudogene. This CDR3 has 22 residues. The CDR3 protein is CASSRWTSGGPLPPSYTDTQYF. In nucleotides, the CDR3 is TGTGCCAGCAGCCGATGGACTAGCGGGGGGCCCTTACCACCCTCCTACACAGATACGCAGTATTTT.

V gene TRBV5-1 combines with J gene TRBJ2-1; 14 nucleotides line up with TRBD2. CDR1 is SGHRS and CDR2 is YFSETQ in the germline V gene. The V segment lost 5 bases and the J segment 7 bases; nucleotides outside the gene matches: 5. The CDR3 spans 15 residues. This CDR3 reads CASRGLAGGFNEQFF. The CDR3 nucleotides are TGCGCCAGCAGAGGACTAGCGGGAGGATTTAATGAGCAGTTCTTC.

The gene calls are TRBV10-1 and TRBJ2-2; D is possibly TRBD1 (6 bases). Trimming shortened V by 2 bases and J by 4 bases, and 8 bases separated the two germline ends. Germline CDR1 and CDR2: WNHNN and SYGVQD (reference sequence). The CDR3 runs to 14 residues. CDR3 sequence: CASSEGRGTGELFF. Here the CDR3 DNA reads TGCGCCAGCAGTGAGGGCAGGGGCACCGGGGAGCTGTTTTTT.

This chain joins TRBV27 and TRBJ1-1, with D possibly matching TRBD1 (6 bases). The V gene's germline CDR1 is MNHEY and CDR2 SMNVEV (reference sequence). V was pared by 5 bases and J by 0 bases, with 10 bases between. CDR3 length: 14 residues. The chain's CDR3 is CASSLDSLNTEAFF. In DNA, the CDR3 is TGTGCCAGCAGTCTGGACAGTTTGAACACTGAAGCTTTCTTT.

V usage is TRBV5-1 and J usage is TRBJ1-1, with a weak D call TRBD1 (6 bases). The CDR3 length is 14 residues. CDR1 and CDR2 from the germline V gene are SGHRS and YFSETQ. The V end lost 5 bases, the J end lost 4 bases, and 15 bases lay between the germline ends. Here the CDR3 DNA reads TGCGCCAGCAGTTTTTCAGGGGAGGGCACTGAAGCTTTCTTT. It is translated as CASSFSGEGTEAFF.

The chain links TRBV28 to TRBJ2-7; TRBD1 is a possible D gene (5 bases). Per the germline V gene, CDR1 is MDHEN and CDR2 is SYDVKM. The CDR3 loop spans 14 amino acids. Trimming took off 3 bases at V and 7 bases at J, with 16 bases between the two ends. This CDR3 reads CASSLGQGPREQYF. Here the CDR3 DNA reads TGTGCCAGCAGTTTGGGGCAGGGTCCGAGGGAGCAGTACTTC.

The genes are TRBV2 and TRBJ2-2; 11 positions agree with TRBD2. Germline V gene lookup returns CDR1 SNHLY and CDR2 FYNNEI. J lost 5 bases, V lost 4 bases, and 3 bases had no gene match. The CDR3 runs to 15 residues. Here the CDR3 DNA reads TGTGCCAGCAGTGCACTAGCGGGGGCTACCGGGGAGCTGTTTTTT. Encoded protein: CASSALAGATGELFF.

The chain recombines TRBV11-2 with TRBJ1-3; D call uncertain. Germline lookup yields CDR1 SGHAT and CDR2 FQNNGV. V gave up 2 bases and J gave up 4 bases, with 21 bases separating them. The CDR3 has 18 amino acids. The CDR3 reads CASSLFDAGLYSGNTIYF. The CDR3 DNA is TGTGCCAGCAGCTTATTTGATGCAGGTCTCTACTCGGGAAACACCATATATTTT.

This clone appeared a single time. The gene calls are TRBV28 and TRBJ2-7; 10 nucleotides align to TRBD1. V trimming: 5 bases; J trimming: 1 base; junction bases outside the gene matches: 2. The CDR3 totals 14 residues. Germline V gene data show CDR1 as MDHEN and CDR2 as SYDVKM. The DNA of the CDR3 is TGTGCCAGCAGTGGGGACAGGGGTTCCTACGAGCAGTACTTC. Its protein product is CASSGDRGSYEQYF. Variable domain in full (rest from reference TRBV28 and TRBJ2-7): DVKVTQSSRYLVKRTGEKVFLECVQDMDHENMFWYRQDPGLGLRLIYFSYDVKMKEKGDIPEGYSVSREKKERFSLILESASTNQTSMYLCASSGDRGSYEQYFGPGTRLTVT.

The chain carries TRBV25-1 and TRBJ2-1, with TRBD2 as a possible D gene (6 bases). Trimming took 3 bases from V and 5 from J, leaving 8 bases between them. CDR1 and CDR2 from the germline V gene are MGHDK and SYGVNS. CDR3 length: 13 amino acids. The CDR3 reads CASSEPGDNEQFF. For the CDR3, the DNA is TGTGCCAGCAGTGAGCCGGGGGACAATGAGCAGTTCTTC.

The rearrangement uses TRBV7-3 and TRBJ2-3; 8 bases match TRBD2. The V and J ends lost 2 bases and 2 bases, in that order; junction bases with no gene match: 3. CDR1 is SGHTA and CDR2 is FQGTGA in the germline V gene. The CDR3 runs to 15 residues. This CDR3 is CASSLSRGDTDTQYF. CDR3 coding DNA: TGTGCCAGCAGCTTATCGCGGGGGGACACAGATACGCAGTATTTT.

V gene TRBV29-1 combines with J gene TRBJ2-1; 7 bases fit TRBD2. This CDR3 has 17 amino acids. J was trimmed by 0 bases and V by 1 base; bases with no gene match: 9. Per germline, CDR1 SQVTM and CDR2 ANQGSEA. CDR3 residues: CSVEGARRESSYNEQFF. The CDR3 DNA reads TGCAGCGTTGAAGGGGCCAGGCGGGAGAGCTCCTACAATGAGCAGTTCTTC.

V and J are TRBV7-2 and TRBJ2-3; no definite D call. Germline V gene lookup returns CDR1 SGHTA and CDR2 FQGNSA. Between the trimmed V and J ends, which lost 5 bases and 6 bases, there was a span of 12 bases. The CDR3 length is 13 residues. The CDR3 sequence is CASSTLRGDTQYF. The CDR3 DNA reads as TGTGCCAGCAGCACACTGAGAGGTGATACGCAGTATTTT.

This clone occurred once. This chain joins TRBV5-1 and TRBJ2-3; D call uncertain. The CDR3 sequence is 14 residues long. Germline lookup yields CDR1 SGHRS and CDR2 YFSETQ. Trimming took 0 bases from V and 2 from J, leaving 7 bases between them. CDR3 DNA sequence: TGCGCCAGCAGCTTGGGTCAATTCACAGATACGCAGTATTTT. The encoded protein is CASSLGQFTDTQYF. Together with reference TRBV5-1 and TRBJ2-3, the CDR3 gives the full variable domain: KAGVTQTPRYLIKTRGQQVTLSCSPISGHRSVSWYQQTPGQGLQFLFEYFSETQRNKGNFPGRFSGRQFSNSRSEMNVSTLELGDSALYLCASSLGQFTDTQYFGPGTRLTVL.

The chain uses TRBV6-1 and TRBJ1-3; D remains unclear. V was shortened by 4 bases and J by 2 bases, with 9 bases between the two germline ends. Germline CDR1 MNHNS, CDR2 SASEGT. The CDR3 contains 14 residues. This CDR3 is CASSGRSPGNTIYF. In DNA form, the CDR3 reads TGTGCCAGCAGTGGACGGAGCCCTGGAAACACCATATATTTT.

V gene TRBV2 combines with J gene TRBJ2-7; 8 nucleotides align to TRBD2. Germline V CDR1 and CDR2: SNHLY, FYNNEI. The CDR3 is 14 amino acids. V trimming: 1 base; J trimming: 1 base; junction bases outside the gene matches: 0. The CDR3 protein is CASSEGLASYEQYF. DNA of the CDR3: TGTGCCAGCAGTGAAGGACTAGCGTCCTACGAGCAGTACTTC.

V usage is TRBV4-3 and J usage is TRBJ1-2; no clear D gene. The length of the CDR3 is 15 residues. Germline assignment: CDR1 LGHNA and CDR2 YSLEER. The V gene lost 0 bases and the J gene lost 5 bases, with 13 bases spanning the gap. The CDR3, as DNA: TGCGCCAGCAGCCAAGAAGAGGGTTCAAGTTATGGCTACACCTTC. The encoded protein is CASSQEEGSSYGYTF.

The chain links TRBV28 to TRBJ2-7; 7 nucleotides align to TRBD1. Germline V gene lookup returns CDR1 MDHEN and CDR2 SYDVKM. V gave up 5 bases and J gave up 6 bases; unmatched junction bases: 10. The CDR3 has 14 residues. CDR3 sequence: CASSSPGQSPEQYF. The CDR3, as DNA: TGTGCCAGCAGTAGCCCGGGACAGTCGCCCGAGCAGTACTTC.

The chain employs TRBV6-5 and TRBJ2-3; D call uncertain. V lost 5 bases and J lost 4, with 10 bases in between. Germline CDR1 reads MNHEY; CDR2 reads SVGAGI. This CDR3 contains 13 residues. The CDR3 DNA follows: TGTGCCAGCAGTCCCTTCTCGGCAGATACGCAGTATTTT. Encoded protein: CASSPFSADTQYF.

This chain uses TRBV19 with TRBJ1-4; possibly TRBD1 for D (6 bases). Deletions cut 8 bases from V and 11 bases from J, with 27 bases between. Looked up from germline, CDR1 is LNHDA and CDR2 is SQIVND (reference sequence). CDR3 size: 16 residues. The CDR3 DNA follows: TGTGCCAGTCGAGCTCAGCCAAGGGGGGGACGGGAGAAACTGTTTTTT. It yields the protein CASRAQPRGGREKLFF.

V gene TRBV5-1 combines with J gene TRBJ2-2; D gene unclear. The CDR3 is made up of 14 amino acids. Trimming stripped 9 bases from V and 6 bases from J, with 18 bases between. Germline V lookup: CDR1 SGHRS, CDR2 YFSETQ. The CDR3 loop reads CATTALLPPGELFF. Written as DNA, the CDR3 is TGCGCCACAACCGCGCTCTTACCCCCCGGGGAGCTGTTTTTT.

This chain uses TRBV20-1 with TRBJ2-1; D ambiguous. Between the trimmed V and J ends, which lost 3 bases and 10 bases, there was a span of 10 bases. CDR1 and CDR2 from the germline V gene are DFQATT and SNEGSKA (reference sequence). The CDR3 has 11 residues. This CDR3 reads CSASSYPEQFF. The CDR3 DNA reads as TGCAGTGCTAGTTCCTATCCCGAGCAGTTCTTC.

This chain connects TRBV5-1 to TRBJ2-3, with D tentatively TRBD1 (7 bases). The CDR3 consists of 14 residues. V dropped 2 bases and J dropped 4 bases, with 11 bases sitting between them. The germline CDR1 and CDR2 sequences are SGHRS and YFSETQ. The CDR3 nucleotides are TGCGCCAGCAGCTTTCAGGGGGGCCCAGATACGCAGTATTTT. Protein sequence: CASSFQGGPDTQYF.

This chain links TRBV13 with TRBJ1-1, with no clear D. The ends were cut back, 4 bases at V and 1 base at J, with 7 bases in the middle. CDR1 and CDR2 (germline): PRHDT, FYEKMQ (reference sequence). This CDR3 is built from 13 residues. In nucleotides, the CDR3 is TGTGCCAGCAGCTCGACACCGAACACTGAAGCTTTCTTT. Translated, it gives CASSSTPNTEAFF. Together with reference TRBV13 and TRBJ1-1, the CDR3 gives the full variable domain: AAGVIQSPRHLIKEKRETATLKCYPIPRHDTVYWYQQGPGQDPQFLISFYEKMQSDKGSIPDRFSAQQFSDYHSELNMSSLELGDSALYFCASSSTPNTEAFFGQGTRLTVV.

The J gene is TRBJ2-3, the V gene TRBV5-6; a weak D match, TRBD1 (6 bases). Germline V gene lookup returns CDR1 SGHDT and CDR2 YYEEEE. Between the trimmed V and J ends, which lost 3 bases and 0 bases, there was a span of 20 bases. This CDR3 has 18 residues. CDR3 sequence (DNA): TGTGCCAGCAGCTCGAGAGGGGGTGGCCGGGAAAGCACAGATACGCAGTATTTT. It yields the protein CASSSRGGGRESTDTQYF.

The rearrangement joins TRBV9 to TRBJ1-1; D gene unclear. The CDR3 loop spans 14 amino acids. Germline CDR1 is SGDLS and CDR2 is YYNGEE. V was cut by 0 bases and J by 1 base, with 7 bases left in between. CDR3 coding DNA: TGTGCCAGCAGCGTAGAGGCGGGGAACACTGAAGCTTTCTTT. Its protein product is CASSVEAGNTEAFF.

This clone was counted a single time. The V gene is TRBV7-4, the J gene TRBJ2-7, with D unclear. Trimming shortened V by 3 bases and J by 5 bases, and 8 bases separated the two germline ends. Germline CDR1 SGHVT, CDR2 SQSDAQ. The CDR3 runs 12 residues. Here the CDR3 DNA reads TGTGCCAGCAGCTTCGACAACCACGAGCAGTACTTC. Translation gives CASSFDNHEQYF.

This chain's CDR3 is CASGSFRGADTQYF. In nucleotides, the CDR3 is TGTGCCAGCGGCTCTTTCCGGGGGGCAGATACGCAGTATTTT. The chain joins TRBV28 to TRBJ2-3, with 7 positions matching TRBD2. Per germline, CDR1 MDHEN and CDR2 SYDVKM. The CDR3 is 14 residues long. With V trimmed by 8 bases and J by 4 bases, 9 bases remained unmatched.

The CDR3 protein is CASSLLAAGETQYF. DNA for the CDR3: TGTGCCAGCAGTTTACTAGCGGCCGGGGAGACCCAGTACTTC. The chain is built from TRBV28 and TRBJ2-5; 7 nucleotides agree with TRBD2. J gave up 5 bases and V 2 bases, and 5 bases lay outside the gene matches. The CDR3 loop spans 14 amino acids. The V gene's germline CDR1 is MDHEN and CDR2 SYDVKM.

J is TRBJ2-1 and V is TRBV2; maybe TRBD1 (5 bases). The germline V gene encodes CDR1 SNHLY and CDR2 FYNNEI. The CDR3 sequence is 13 residues long. The V and J ends lost 6 bases and 4 bases respectively, with 10 bases between them. The CDR3 loop reads CASSLGRYNEQFF. CDR3 DNA sequence: TGTGCCAGCAGCCTGGGGCGGTACAATGAGCAGTTCTTC.